This entry features one TCR beta chain sequence. This sample stems from a study of PD-1 blockade in mismatch repair-deficient tumors. Germline assignment: CDR1 MGHDK and CDR2 SYGVNS. Trimming removed 0 bases at V and 6 bases at J, with 11 bases between. This CDR3 spans 14 amino acids. TCRdb's table, derived via immunoSEQ multiplex PCR, lists solely in-frame clones and lacks some. The data hold some 84,000 clones, with roughly 80% observed a single time. The chain employs TRBV25-1 and TRBJ2-5; D gene unclear. This receptor was identified in an adult with mismatch repair-deficient cancer. Material: peripheral blood, obtained 12 weeks after starting pembrolizumab. CDR3 nucleotides: TGTGCCAGCAGTGAATATAAGGGTTTGAAGACCCAGTACTTC. Encoded protein: CASSEYKGLKTQYF. Full variable domain (remainder filled in from reference TRBV25-1 and TRBJ2-5): EADIYQTPRYLVIGTGKKITLECSQTMGHDKMYWYQQDPGMELHLIHYSYGVNSTEKGDLSSESTVSRIRTEHFPLTLESARPSHTSQYLCASSEYKGLKTQYFGPGTRLLVL.